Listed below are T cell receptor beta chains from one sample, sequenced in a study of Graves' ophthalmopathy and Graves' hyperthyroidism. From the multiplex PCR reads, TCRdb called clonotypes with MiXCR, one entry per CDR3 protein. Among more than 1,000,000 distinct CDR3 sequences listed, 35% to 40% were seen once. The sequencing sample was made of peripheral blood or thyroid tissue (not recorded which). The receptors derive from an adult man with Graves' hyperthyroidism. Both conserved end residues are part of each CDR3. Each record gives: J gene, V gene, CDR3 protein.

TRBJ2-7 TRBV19 CASSIGSDSYEQYF
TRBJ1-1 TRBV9 CASTEASGTEAFF
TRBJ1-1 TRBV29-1 CSVGQGGLPKNTEAFF
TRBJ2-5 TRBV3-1 CASTSQRGDQETQYF
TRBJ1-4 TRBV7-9 CASSLWLDPTNEKLFF
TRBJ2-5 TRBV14 CASSGDSEETQYF
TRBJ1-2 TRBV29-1 CSVDREGYGYTF
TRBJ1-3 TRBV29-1 CSVEVGNSGNTIYF
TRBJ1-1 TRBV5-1 CASRRGVNTEALF
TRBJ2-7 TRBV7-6 CAAPGNRYEQYF
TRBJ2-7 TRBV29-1 CSVGAGTRRGEQYF
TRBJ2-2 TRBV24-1 CATSDVGHGELFF
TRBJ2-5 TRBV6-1 CASRETGTGGRRETQYF
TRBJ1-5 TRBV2 CASEDGQTNQPQHF
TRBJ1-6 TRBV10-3 CAIRSGTGNNSPLHF
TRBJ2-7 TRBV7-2 CASSPIPRGGEQYF
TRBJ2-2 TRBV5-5 CASTPGPGELFF
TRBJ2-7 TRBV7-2 CASSLGGRLGEQYF
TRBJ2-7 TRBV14 CASSQAMSGYSYEQYF
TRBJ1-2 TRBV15 CATSDRSGSDGYTF
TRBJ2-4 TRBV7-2 CASSLVGGMAKNIQYF
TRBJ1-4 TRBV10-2 CASSGGQSNEKLFF
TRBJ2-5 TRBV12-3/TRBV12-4 CASSSRWLTETQYF
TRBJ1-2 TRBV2 CASSFSGINYGYTF
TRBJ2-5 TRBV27 CASRPAGTGLYF